These 2 T cell receptor beta chains came from one sample sequenced in a study of shared clonotypes between healthy human individuals. Clones were read by immunoSEQ multiplex PCR, and TCRdb kept only the in-frame ones, dropping some. In the table there are about 520,000 clones, about 72% of which are singletons. The material sequenced was PBMCs. The receptors were gathered from a woman between 40 and 50 years old in good health. Some clones in this sample may be carry-over from other donors' samples.

The genes are TRBV5-4 and TRBJ2-5; 7 bases map to TRBD2. Germline CDR1 is SGHNT and CDR2 is YYREEE (reference sequence). This CDR3 contains 15 residues. With V trimmed by 0 bases and J by 1 base, 3 bases remained unmatched. The CDR3 region is CASSLAPGGQETQYF. CDR3 sequence (DNA): TGTGCCAGCAGCTTGGCCCCGGGAGGCCAAGAGACCCAGTACTTC.

J is TRBJ2-1 and V is TRBV19, with D maybe TRBD2 (5 bases). CDR3 size: 16 residues. Trimming removed 7 bases from V and 0 bases from J, with 16 bases in between. CDR1 LNHDA and CDR2 SQIVND come from the germline V gene (reference sequence). The CDR3, as DNA: TGTGCCAGTACCCTTAGCGTTGCATTCTCCTACAATGAGCAGTTCTTC. Amino acids: CASTLSVAFSYNEQFF.